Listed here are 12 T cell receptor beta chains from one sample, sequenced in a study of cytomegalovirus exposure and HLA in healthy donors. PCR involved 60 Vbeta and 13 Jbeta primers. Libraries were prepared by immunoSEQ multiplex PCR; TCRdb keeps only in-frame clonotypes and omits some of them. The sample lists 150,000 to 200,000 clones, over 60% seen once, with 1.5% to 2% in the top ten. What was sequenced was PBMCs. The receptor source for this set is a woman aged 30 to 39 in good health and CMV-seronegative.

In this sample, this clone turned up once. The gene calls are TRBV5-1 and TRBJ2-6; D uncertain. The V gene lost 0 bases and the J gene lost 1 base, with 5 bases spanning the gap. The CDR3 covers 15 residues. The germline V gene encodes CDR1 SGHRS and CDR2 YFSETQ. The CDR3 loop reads CASSLVASGANVLTF. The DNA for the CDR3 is TGCGCCAGCAGCTTGGTAGCTTCTGGGGCCAACGTCCTGACTTTC.

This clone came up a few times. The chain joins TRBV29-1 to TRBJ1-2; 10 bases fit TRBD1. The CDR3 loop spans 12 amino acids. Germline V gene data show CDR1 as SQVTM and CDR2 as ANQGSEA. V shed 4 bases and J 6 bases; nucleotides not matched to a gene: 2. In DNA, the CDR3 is TGCAGCGTTGGGGACAGGGGAAATGGCTACACCTTC. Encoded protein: CSVGDRGNGYTF.

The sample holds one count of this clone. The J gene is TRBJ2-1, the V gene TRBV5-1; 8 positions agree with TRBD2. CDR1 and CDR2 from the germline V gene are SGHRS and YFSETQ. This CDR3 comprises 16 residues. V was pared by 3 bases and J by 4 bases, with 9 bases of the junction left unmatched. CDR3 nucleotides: TGCGCCAGCAGCTCCCCGCCCAGCGGGGGTTACAATGAGCAGTTCTTC. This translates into CASSSPPSGGYNEQFF.

The CDR3 region is CASSLGPSGGDTDTQYF. CDR3 DNA sequence: TGCGCCAGCAGCTTGGGGCCTAGCGGGGGCGACACAGATACGCAGTATTTT. This sequence joins TRBV5-1 and TRBJ2-3; 10 bases agree with TRBD2. The junction had 6 bases not matched to a gene; V was cut back by 0 bases and J by 2 bases. CDR1 is SGHRS and CDR2 is YFSETQ in the germline V gene. This CDR3 comprises 17 residues.

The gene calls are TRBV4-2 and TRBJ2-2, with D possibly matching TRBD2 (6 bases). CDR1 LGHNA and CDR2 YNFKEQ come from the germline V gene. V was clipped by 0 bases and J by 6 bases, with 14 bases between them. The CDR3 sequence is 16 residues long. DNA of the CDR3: TGTGCCAGCAGCCAAGAAGGGCTAGCGAGCGCCGGGGAGCTGTTTTTT. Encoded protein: CASSQEGLASAGELFF.

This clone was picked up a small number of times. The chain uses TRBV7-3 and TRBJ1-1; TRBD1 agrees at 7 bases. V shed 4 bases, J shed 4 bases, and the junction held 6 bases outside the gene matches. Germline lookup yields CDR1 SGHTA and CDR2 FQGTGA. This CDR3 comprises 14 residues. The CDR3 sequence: CASSSGAGGTEAFF. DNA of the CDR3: TGTGCCAGCAGCTCAGGGGCAGGGGGCACTGAAGCTTTCTTT.

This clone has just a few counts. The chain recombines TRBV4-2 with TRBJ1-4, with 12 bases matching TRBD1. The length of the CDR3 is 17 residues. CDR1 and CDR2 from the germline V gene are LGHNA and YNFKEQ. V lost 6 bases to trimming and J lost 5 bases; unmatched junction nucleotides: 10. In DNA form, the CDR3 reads TGTGCCAGCAGACCCCTGGGACAGGGGGCTGAAAATGAAAAACTGTTTTTT. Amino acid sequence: CASRPLGQGAENEKLFF.

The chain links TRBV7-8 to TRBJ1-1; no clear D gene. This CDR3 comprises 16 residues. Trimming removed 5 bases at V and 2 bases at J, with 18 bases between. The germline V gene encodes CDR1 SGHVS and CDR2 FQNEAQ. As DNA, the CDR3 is TGTGCCAGCAGCCGCGATGGGGAGGGTCGTAACACTGAAGCTTTCTTT. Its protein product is CASSRDGEGRNTEAFF.

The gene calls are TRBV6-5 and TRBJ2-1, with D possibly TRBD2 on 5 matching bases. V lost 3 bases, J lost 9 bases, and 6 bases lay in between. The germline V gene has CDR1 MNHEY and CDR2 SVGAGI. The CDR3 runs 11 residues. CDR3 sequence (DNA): TGTGCCAGCAGTTATCGGGGTGAGCAGTTCTTC. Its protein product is CASSYRGEQFF.

The CDR3 DNA is TGTGCCAGCAGCCAAATGGGACTAGCGGAATACAATGAGCAGTTCTTC. Amino acid sequence: CASSQMGLAEYNEQFF. This chain connects TRBV4-2 to TRBJ2-1; 11 bases fit TRBD2. Germline trimming cut 2 bases from V and 4 bases from J; bases unmatched to any gene: 4. The CDR3 extends over 16 amino acids. Germline CDR1 and CDR2: LGHNA and YNFKEQ.

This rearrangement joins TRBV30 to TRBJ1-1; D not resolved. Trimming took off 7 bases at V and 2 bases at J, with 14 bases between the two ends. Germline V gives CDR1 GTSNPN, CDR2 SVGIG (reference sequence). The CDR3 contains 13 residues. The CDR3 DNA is TGTGCCTTCAAGCGGACCGTAAACACTGAAGCTTTCTTT. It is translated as CAFKRTVNTEAFF.

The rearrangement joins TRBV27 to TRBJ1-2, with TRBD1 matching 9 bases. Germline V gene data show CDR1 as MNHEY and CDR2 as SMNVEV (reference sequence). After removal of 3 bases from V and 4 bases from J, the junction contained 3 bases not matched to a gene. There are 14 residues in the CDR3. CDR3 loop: CASSLTDRGYGYTF. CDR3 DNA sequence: TGTGCCAGCAGTTTGACGGACAGGGGCTATGGCTACACCTTC.